These 5 T cell receptor beta chains originate from one sample sequenced in a study of CXCR3-negative and CXCR3-positive naive CD8 T cells. The authors prepared UMI-labeled TRB cDNA libraries by 5' RACE. TCRdb processed the 5' RACE reads again and assigns one entry to each CDR3 protein, with no DNA. This listing includes 46,000 or so distinct CDR3 sequences. The sample consisted of naive CXCR3- CD8+ T cells from blood. Subset noted: CD45RO-CCR7+CD27+CD95- naive CD8+ T cells lacking CXCR3 (TNR3-). These receptor sequences come from a human donor in good health. Some clones in this sample may be carry-over from other donors' samples.

The V call is TRBV14, the J call TRBJ1-1; there is no DNA to check the TCRdb D call of TRBD1. The CDR3 consists of 17 residues. Germline assignment: CDR1 SGHDN and CDR2 FVKESK. The CDR3 loop is CASSQDLDIETRTEAFF. Full variable domain (outside the CDR3, taken from reference TRBV14 and TRBJ1-1): EAGVTQFPSHSVIEKGQTVTLRCDPISGHDNLYWYRRVMGKEIKFLLHFVKESKQDESGMPNNRFLAERTGGTYSTLKVQPAELEDSGVYFCASSQDLDIETRTEAFFGQGTRLTVV.

The chain employs TRBV28 and TRBJ2-3. CDR1 MDHEN and CDR2 SYDVKM come from the germline V gene. This CDR3 is built from 15 residues. The CDR3 protein is CASSFFGASTDTQYF.

This rearrangement joins TRBV28 to TRBJ2-7; no DNA is available, so the TRBD1 call from TCRdb remains unchecked. Looked up from germline, CDR1 is MDHEN and CDR2 is SYDVKM. The CDR3 covers 14 residues. CDR3 loop: CASHPPGRGYEQYF.

The rearrangement joins TRBV4-3 to TRBJ2-1. The CDR3 is 15 amino acids. Germline V gene data show CDR1 as LGHNA and CDR2 as YSLEER. CDR3 protein: CASSQDGNRYNEQFF.

The CDR3 sequence is CASRDSSYNEQFF. V gene TRBV12-5 combines with J gene TRBJ2-1. CDR3 length equals 13 residues. The germline V gene has CDR1 LGHNT and CDR2 FRNRAP. Based on the CDR3 plus reference TRBV12-5 and TRBJ2-1, the full variable domain is DARVTQTPRHKVTEMGQEVTMRCQPILGHNTVFWYRQTMMQGLELLAYFRNRAPLDDSGMPKDRFSAEMPDATLATLKIQPSEPRDSAVYFCASRDSSYNEQFFGPGTRLTVL.